The rows below give T cell receptor beta chains drawn from one sample of a study of neurological immune-mediated disorders. TCRdb reprocessed the 5' RACE reads via MiXCR and lists one record per CDR3 protein. This sample carries 75,000 to 85,000 distinct CDR3 sequences, 17% of them seen once, and the ten largest clones take about 16%. The sample consisted of PBMCs. Every receptor here comes from a woman between 40 and 55 years old in good health. CDR3s include the opening cysteine and the closing phenylalanine or tryptophan. D genes are given only for firm matches. The size field is filled for only some rows; it gives once, few, many or a size class.

d_call j_call clone_size v_call cdr3_aa cdr3_nt
NA TRBJ1-3 NA TRBV7-8 CASISNRAGNTIYF TGTGCCAGCATAAGTAACCGGGCTGGAAACACCATATATTTT
NA TRBJ1-3 many TRBV5-1 CASSPAGGSGNTIYF TGCGCCAGCAGCCCGGCCGGGGGGTCTGGAAACACCATATATTTT
NA TRBJ1-2 many TRBV5-1 CASSLFGPDGYTF TGCGCCAGCAGCTTGTTTGGACCGGACGGCTACACCTTC
TRBD2 TRBJ2-2 NA TRBV11-2 CASSFRTSGGPSNTGELFF TGTGCCAGCAGCTTCAGGACTAGCGGGGGGCCTTCGAACACCGGGGAGCTGTTTTTT
TRBD1 TRBJ2-2 NA TRBV5-1 CASSLRTGLNTGELFF TGCGCCAGCAGCCTCCGGACAGGGCTGAACACCGGGGAGCTGTTTTTT
NA TRBJ2-3 NA TRBV6-2/TRBV6-3 CASSPLFGNGKDTQYF TGTGCCAGCAGCCCCCTTTTTGGGAATGGCAAGGATACGCAGTATTTT
TRBD1 TRBJ1-4 few TRBV4-3 CASSQDTSSTGRKLFF TGCGCCAGCAGCCAAGATACGTCTTCGACAGGGCGGAAACTGTTTTTT
NA TRBJ1-1 many TRBV6-2/TRBV6-3 CASSYSPGAFNTEAFF TGTGCCAGCAGTTACTCTCCAGGGGCCTTCAACACTGAAGCTTTCTTT
TRBD1 TRBJ2-3 many TRBV5-1 CASSWPGTGIADTQYF TGCGCCAGCAGCTGGCCCGGGACAGGGATTGCAGATACGCAGTATTTT
NA TRBJ1-1 NA TRBV20-1 CSAREAGPRTEDFF TGCAGTGCCAGAGAAGCGGGGCCCAGAACTGAAGATTTCTTT
NA TRBJ2-5 many TRBV2 CASSELSAETQYF TGTGCCAGCAGTGAATTAAGCGCAGAGACCCAGTACTTC
NA TRBJ1-5 many TRBV19 CASSTQQGDQPQHF TGTGCCAGTAGTACGCAACAGGGAGATCAGCCCCAGCATTTT
NA TRBJ1-1 many TRBV6-5 CASSYLGEALNTEAFF TGTGCCAGCAGTTACCTTGGGGAGGCGTTAAACACTGAAGCTTTCTTT
TRBD1 TRBJ2-1 NA TRBV28 CVSSFSDRVSEFF TGTGTCAGCAGTTTCTCGGACAGGGTTTCTGAGTTCTTC
NA TRBJ1-4 many TRBV6-5 CASSRGSQAQEKLFF TGTGCCAGCAGCCGGGGGTCCCAGGCTCAAGAAAAACTGTTTTTT
NA TRBJ2-7 NA TRBV5-1 CASSYTTSGESSYEQYF TGCGCCAGCAGCTACACGACTAGTGGAGAGAGCTCCTACGAGCAGTACTTC
NA TRBJ2-1 many TRBV6-4 CASSDEGSSSYNEQFF TGTGCCAGCAGTGACGAGGGGTCGAGCTCCTACAATGAGCAGTTCTTC
NA TRBJ2-5 many TRBV12-3/TRBV12-4 CASSFIRPLQETQYF TGTGCCAGCAGTTTTATCCGGCCCCTCCAAGAGACCCAGTACTTC
NA TRBJ1-2 many TRBV6-2/TRBV6-3 CASSYSPRGQDGYTF TGTGCCAGCAGTTACTCCCCCCGGGGGCAGGATGGCTACACCTTC
NA TRBJ2-3 many TRBV5-6 CASSFLRDTQYF TGTGCCAGCAGCTTCCTTCGTGATACGCAGTATTTT
TRBD1 TRBJ2-6 many TRBV4-3 CASSQFRGQGYSGANVLTF TGCGCCAGCAGCCAATTTCGGGGACAGGGCTACTCTGGGGCCAACGTCCTGACTTTC
NA TRBJ2-1 many TRBV19 CASSMGTADYNEQFF TGTGCCAGTAGTATGGGGACGGCGGATTACAATGAGCAGTTCTTC
TRBD1 TRBJ2-5 many TRBV5-4 CASTSPTGAQTQYF TGTGCCAGCACCTCTCCTACAGGGGCCCAGACCCAGTACTTC
TRBD1 TRBJ1-1 many TRBV7-3 CASSPQGGGEAFF TGTGCCAGCAGCCCCCAGGGGGGCGGTGAAGCTTTCTTT